The 10 T cell receptor beta chains below come from one sample, sequenced in a study of response to subunit inactivated influenza vaccine. TCRdb ran MiXCR on the RT-PCR reads and lists one entry per CDR3 protein. The data contain hundreds of thousands of distinct CDR3 sequences, approximately 11% of them seen just once; the ten biggest clones take up about 11%. The same sample was also studied in work on T cells expressing NK-cell markers. In that study: As the method of synthesis, 5'RACE template switching with UMIs yielded TCR beta cDNA.

The sequencing used PBMCs from blood, collected on the day of vaccination. The receptor set was obtained from a man in his forties or fifties who received an inactivated influenza vaccine.

This clonotype was recorded a few times. The CDR3 protein is CSVALAENSYEQYF. The CDR3 DNA reads TGCAGCGTTGCGCTAGCGGAAAACTCCTACGAGCAGTACTTC. V gene TRBV29-1 combines with J gene TRBJ2-7, with 7 bases lining up with TRBD2. CDR1 and CDR2 (germline): SQVTM, ANQGSEA. Losses at the gene ends were 4 bases for V and 0 bases for J; bases not matched to a gene: 6. CDR3 length: 14 residues.

The chain carries TRBV20-1 and TRBJ2-2; tentative D call: TRBD1 (5 bases). This CDR3 has 14 residues. The germline V and J ends were trimmed by 3 bases and 3 bases, with 11 bases remaining between them. Germline V gene lookup returns CDR1 DFQATT and CDR2 SNEGSKA (reference sequence). The chain's CDR3 is CSARAGSHTGELFF. The CDR3 region has the DNA TGCAGTGCTAGGGCAGGGTCGCACACCGGGGAGCTGTTTTTT.

The chain combines TRBV7-2 with TRBJ2-7; D is possibly TRBD1 (6 bases). Per the germline V gene, CDR1 is SGHTA and CDR2 is FQGNSA. The CDR3 has 15 residues. The V and J ends lost 5 bases and 4 bases respectively, with 18 bases between them. Written as DNA, the CDR3 is TGTGCCAGCAGCACCACAGGACAGATAAGTTACGAGCAGTACTTC. This sequence encodes CASSTTGQISYEQYF.

The genes are TRBV28 and TRBJ2-2; 8 bases are shared with TRBD1. CDR3 size: 16 residues. Germline loops: CDR1 MDHEN, CDR2 SYDVKM. The trim removed 1 base at V and 7 bases at J, leaving 8 bases unmatched. CDR3: CASSLYGQGLGGELFF. The CDR3 region has the DNA TGTGCCAGCAGTTTATATGGACAGGGATTGGGCGGGGAGCTGTTTTTT.

V and J are TRBV20-1 and TRBJ2-7, with 15 bases fitting TRBD2. Looked up from germline, CDR1 is DFQATT and CDR2 is SNEGSKA (reference sequence). V lost 6 bases, J lost 6 bases, and 9 bases stayed unmatched. The CDR3 has 15 residues. The CDR3 coding sequence is TGCAGTGCCCTCGGACTAGCGGGAGGGGGGGGCGAGCAGTACTTC. Translation gives CSALGLAGGGGEQYF.

In this sample, this clonotype turned up many times. The gene calls are TRBV29-1 and TRBJ2-7; 9 bases match TRBD2. Germline CDR1 reads SQVTM; CDR2 reads ANQGSEA. The V gene end was trimmed by 1 base and the J gene end by 2 bases; junction bases not matched to a gene: 3. The CDR3 length is 14 residues. CDR3 DNA sequence: TGCAGCGTTGAAGGGAGCGGGGGGACCTACGAGCAGTACTTC. Its translation is CSVEGSGGTYEQYF.

This clonotype was picked up a small number of times. V and J are TRBV7-2 and TRBJ1-1; no reliable D call. V dropped 6 bases and J dropped 7 bases, with 12 bases sitting between them. Germline CDR1 and CDR2: SGHTA and FQGNSA. The CDR3 loop spans 12 amino acids. The CDR3 nucleotides read TGTGCCAGCAGGCCGGCAGGCAATGAAGCTTTCTTT. Translating it yields CASRPAGNEAFF. Based on the CDR3 plus reference TRBV7-2 and TRBJ1-1, the full variable domain is GAGVSQSPSNKVTEKGKDVELRCDPISGHTALYWYRQSLGQGLEFLIYFQGNSAPDKSGLPSDRFSAERTGGSVSTLTIQRTQQEDSAVYLCASRPAGNEAFFGQGTRLTVV.

In its sample, this clonotype was seen a few times. V usage is TRBV6-1 and J usage is TRBJ2-1; 11 nucleotides agree with TRBD2. Trimming removed 6 bases from V and 4 bases from J; junction bases left unmatched: 5. The CDR3 spans 15 residues. In germline, CDR1 is MNHNS, CDR2 SASEGT. In DNA, the CDR3 is TGTGCCAGCAGCACTTCTAGCGGGGGGTACAATGAGCAGTTCTTC. Translation gives CASSTSSGGYNEQFF.

The rearrangement links TRBV7-9 to TRBJ2-5, with 9 bases lining up with TRBD1. CDR3 size: 17 residues. The germline CDR1 and CDR2 sequences are SEHNR and FQNEAQ (reference sequence). V lost 0 bases to trimming and J lost 0 bases; unmatched junction nucleotides: 5. CDR3 DNA: TGTGCCAGCAGCTTAGCTGTCGGACAGGGGTACCAAGAGACCCAGTACTTC. It is translated as CASSLAVGQGYQETQYF. The variable domain in full, with the rest retrieved from reference TRBV7-9 and TRBJ2-5, is DTGVSQNPRHKITKRGQNVTFRCDPISEHNRLYWYRQTLGQGPEFLTYFQNEAQLEKSRLLSDRFSAERPKGSFSTLEIQRTEQGDSAMYLCASSLAVGQGYQETQYFGPGTRLLVL.

This chain's CDR3 is CSAPDASSGNTIYF. In DNA, the CDR3 is TGCAGTGCCCCTGACGCCAGCTCTGGAAACACCATATATTTT. The J gene is TRBJ1-3, the V gene TRBV20-1; D ambiguous. Between the trimmed V and J ends, which lost 6 bases and 0 bases, there was a span of 12 bases. This CDR3 is 14 amino acids long. Germline CDR1 is DFQATT and CDR2 is SNEGSKA (reference sequence).